The clone carrying this TCR beta chain was found many times. Researchers tagged individual cDNA molecules with unique molecular identifiers. One entry per CDR3 protein results from TCRdb running MiXCR on the 5' RACE reads. The sample lists about 61,000 distinct CDR3 sequences; 10% to 14% were seen once. Per the germline V gene, CDR1 is SGHTA and CDR2 is FQGTGA. J was trimmed by 0 bases and V by 6 bases; bases with no gene match: 1. The CDR3 consists of 13 residues. The data originate from a study of early T cells in non-severe SARS-CoV-2 infection. The chain has TRBV7-3 and TRBJ1-1, with 7 bases lining up with TRBD1. This TCR was sampled from an adult who was a healthcare worker with PCR-confirmed SARS-CoV-2 infection or an uninfected control (not recorded which). The sequencing sample was made of whole blood. CDR3 sequence reads: CASSQGVNTEAFF. The CDR3 coding sequence is TGTGCCAGCAGTCAGGGGGTGAACACTGAAGCTTTCTTT. The whole variable domain, remainder taken from reference TRBV7-3 and TRBJ1-1, is GAGVSQTPSNKVTEKGKYVELRCDPISGHTALYWYRQSLGQGPEFLIYFQGTGAADDSGLPNDRFFAVRPEGSVSTLKIQRTERGDSAVYLCASSQGVNTEAFFGQGTRLTVV.